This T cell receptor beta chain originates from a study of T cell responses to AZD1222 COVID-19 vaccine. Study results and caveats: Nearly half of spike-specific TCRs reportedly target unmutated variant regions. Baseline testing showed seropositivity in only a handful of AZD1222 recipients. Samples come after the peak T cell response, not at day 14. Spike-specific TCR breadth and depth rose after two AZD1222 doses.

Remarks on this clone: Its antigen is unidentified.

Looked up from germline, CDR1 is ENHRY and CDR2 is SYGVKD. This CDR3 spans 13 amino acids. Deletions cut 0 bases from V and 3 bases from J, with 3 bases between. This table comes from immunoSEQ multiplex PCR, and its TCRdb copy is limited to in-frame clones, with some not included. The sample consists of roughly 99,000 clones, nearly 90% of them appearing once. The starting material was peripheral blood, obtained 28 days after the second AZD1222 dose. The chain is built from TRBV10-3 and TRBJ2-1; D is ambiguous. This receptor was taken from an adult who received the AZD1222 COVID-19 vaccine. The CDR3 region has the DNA TGTGCCATCAGTGAGTCCGACTACAATGAGCAGTTCTTC. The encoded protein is CAISESDYNEQFF.